Shown below are 12 T cell receptor beta chains from a single sample sequenced in a study of T cell repertoires in cytomegalovirus infection. Their recognized antigens are unknown. MiXCR, run by TCRdb on the reads, gives a single entry per CDR3 protein. Of 450,000 to 600,000 distinct CDR3 sequences in the sample, roughly a third are singletons; the top ten hold about a sixth. The material sequenced was cultured PBMCs, taken from culture after CMV antigen stimulation. The source of these receptors is a human donor in good health (CMV status not recorded). Some clones in this sample may be carry-over from other donors' samples.

The gene calls are TRBV12-3 or TRBV12-4 and TRBJ1-2, with a possible D match to TRBD1 (5 bases). Trimming stripped 3 bases from V and 8 bases from J, with 13 bases between. The length of the CDR3 is 13 residues. The CDR3 here is CASSFSGVGGYTF. CDR3 DNA sequence: TGTGCCAGCAGTTTTTCGGGGGTCGGAGGCTACACCTTC.

The rearrangement joins TRBV28 to TRBJ2-7; TRBD2 is a possible D gene (5 bases). Germline assignment: CDR1 MDHEN and CDR2 SYDVKM. CDR3 length: 11 residues. CDR3 region: CFTGSSYEQYV. For the CDR3, the DNA is TGTTTTACGGGGAGCTCCTACGAGCAGTACGTC.

This clonotype was seen more than once but under ten times. The gene calls are TRBV19 and TRBJ2-1, with D tentatively TRBD2 (6 bases). Per the germline V gene, CDR1 is LNHDA and CDR2 is SQIVND (reference sequence). Deletions cut 0 bases from V and 12 bases from J, with 15 bases between. The CDR3 spans 14 residues. The CDR3 is CASSIDVEGLGQFF. The CDR3 DNA reads as TGTGCCAGTAGTATAGATGTGGAGGGGTTAGGGCAGTTCTTC.

CDR3 loop: CSVASGAVTEAFF. In nucleotides, the CDR3 is TGCAGCGTTGCGTCTGGGGCAGTCACTGAAGCTTTCTTT. This chain connects TRBV29-1 to TRBJ1-1; possible D gene TRBD1, 5 bases. Germline V gene data show CDR1 as SQVTM and CDR2 as ANQGSEA. Trimming left V 4 bases short and J 4 bases short, with 13 bases between. The CDR3 sequence is 13 residues long.

The chain employs TRBV27 and TRBJ2-3; D might be TRBD1 or TRBD2, each matching 5 bases. The CDR3 is 13 amino acids. CDR1 is MNHEY, CDR2 SMNVEV, per germline (reference sequence). The V end lost 6 bases, the J end lost 0 bases, and 7 bases lay between the germline ends. This chain's CDR3 is CASRGDSTDTQYF. In DNA form, the CDR3 reads TGTGCCAGCAGGGGGGACAGCACAGATACGCAGTATTTT.

The chain carries TRBV24-1 and TRBJ2-1, with D possibly TRBD2 on 7 matching bases. V lost 1 base, J lost 8 bases, and 17 bases lay in between. Germline V gene sequence: CDR1 KGHDR, CDR2 SFDVKD. This CDR3 has 16 amino acids. The CDR3 nucleotides are TGTGCCACCAGTGATTTTAGGCAGGGGACTACACATGAGCAGTTCTTC. It is translated as CATSDFRQGTTHEQFF.

This clonotype was seen more than once but under ten times. V usage is TRBV7-2 and J usage is TRBJ2-1; D unresolved. Germline CDR1 SGHTA, CDR2 FQGNSA. Trimming shortened V by 3 bases and J by 1 base, and 25 bases separated the two germline ends. The CDR3 is 20 amino acids. The CDR3 reads CASSFLGLSTSLRSYNEQFF. The CDR3 bases are TGTGCCAGCAGCTTTCTAGGGCTCAGCACATCCTTAAGGTCCTACAATGAGCAGTTCTTC.

The chain combines TRBV7-2 with TRBJ2-5; 10 positions match TRBD1. Per germline, CDR1 SGHTA and CDR2 FQGNSA. There are 15 residues in the CDR3. V was pared by 10 bases and J by 4 bases, with 12 bases of the junction left unmatched. DNA for the CDR3: TGTGCCAACCAAAGGGACAGGGGTTTGGCAGAGACCCAGTACTTC. Translated: CANQRDRGLAETQYF.

A single count supports this clonotype. This rearrangement joins TRBV4-3 to TRBJ2-7; 10 bases agree with TRBD2. The germline V gene encodes CDR1 LGHNA and CDR2 YSLEER. Losses at the gene ends were 4 bases for V and 1 base for J; bases not matched to a gene: 16. This CDR3 region has 19 residues. This chain's CDR3 is CASSPSRTSGIKKSYEQYV. The CDR3 DNA reads as TGCGCCAGCAGCCCATCTAGGACTAGCGGAATAAAAAAATCCTACGAGCAGTACGTC.

The chain recombines TRBV2 with TRBJ1-2; D not resolved. This CDR3 has 14 amino acids. Trimming stripped 8 bases from V and 0 bases from J, with 13 bases between. Germline assignment: CDR1 SNHLY and CDR2 FYNNEI. In nucleotides, the CDR3 is TGTGCCAGCCAGCTAGACTCGACTAACTATGGCTACACCTTC. This sequence encodes CASQLDSTNYGYTF.

The CDR3 DNA follows: TGTGCCAGCAGCTTACGGACAGGGGGGACTCAGCCCCAGCATTTT. Residues: CASSLRTGGTQPQHF. The rearrangement uses TRBV7-8 and TRBJ1-5; 10 bases match TRBD1. Trimming at V came to 2 bases and at J to 6 bases, leaving 4 bases not matched to a gene. The length of the CDR3 is 15 residues. The germline V gene has CDR1 SGHVS and CDR2 FQNEAQ.

This chain uses TRBV19 with TRBJ2-1; 8 bases fit TRBD2. Germline CDR1 reads LNHDA; CDR2 reads SQIVND (reference sequence). The trim removed 4 bases at V and 9 bases at J, leaving 2 bases unmatched. The CDR3 loop spans 12 amino acids. Here the CDR3 reads CASSTGGAEQFF. The CDR3 DNA reads TGTGCCAGTAGTACGGGGGGGGCTGAGCAGTTCTTC. The whole variable domain, filled in from reference TRBV19 and TRBJ2-1, reads DGGITQSPKYLFRKEGQNVTLSCEQNLNHDAMYWYRQDPGQGLRLIYYSQIVNDFQKGDIAEGYSVSREKKESFPLTVTSAQKNPTAFYLCASSTGGAEQFFGPGTRLTVL.